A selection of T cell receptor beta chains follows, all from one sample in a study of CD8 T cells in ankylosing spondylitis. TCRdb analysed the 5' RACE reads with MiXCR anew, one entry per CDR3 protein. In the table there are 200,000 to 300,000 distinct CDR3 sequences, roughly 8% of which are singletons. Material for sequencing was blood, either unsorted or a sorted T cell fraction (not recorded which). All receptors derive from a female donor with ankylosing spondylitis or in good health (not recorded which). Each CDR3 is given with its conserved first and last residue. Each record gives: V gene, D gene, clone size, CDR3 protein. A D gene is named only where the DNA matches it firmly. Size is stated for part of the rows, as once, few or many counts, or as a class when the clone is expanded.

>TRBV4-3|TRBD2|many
CASSLWTSATYEQYF
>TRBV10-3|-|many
CAISDFEGSSDTQYF
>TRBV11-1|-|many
CASSLGHQAQHF
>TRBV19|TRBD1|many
CASRYETGGNYGYTF
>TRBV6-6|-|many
CASTLWGGEQYF
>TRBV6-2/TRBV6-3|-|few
CASSSGTWEQFF
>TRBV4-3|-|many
CASSQDRHLGGQETQYF
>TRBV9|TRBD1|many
CASSAPGQGVTGELFF
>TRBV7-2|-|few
CASRPTGGTEAFF
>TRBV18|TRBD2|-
CASSLAGGMDEQFF
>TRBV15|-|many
CATSSKAFLGNQPQHF
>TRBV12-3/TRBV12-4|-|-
CTSSLLDEQYF
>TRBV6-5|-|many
CASSYRAGNTGELFF
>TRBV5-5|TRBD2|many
CASSFGLAEFYEQYF
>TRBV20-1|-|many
CSVGQPQHF
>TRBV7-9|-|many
CASSLASQGKGYTF
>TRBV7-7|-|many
CASSLRAQPLDTQYF
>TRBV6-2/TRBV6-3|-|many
CASRTVSYEQYF
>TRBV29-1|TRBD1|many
CSVRLSLGQGNNEQFF
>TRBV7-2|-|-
CASSSFDSNQPQHF
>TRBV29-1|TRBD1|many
CSGDRGLMNTEAFF
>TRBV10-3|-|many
CAISLGTYNEQFF
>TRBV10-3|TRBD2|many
CAISESTGRGETQYF
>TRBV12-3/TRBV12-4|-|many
CASSLAGTAGKLFF
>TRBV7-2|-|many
CASSKLPQGSANEKLFF
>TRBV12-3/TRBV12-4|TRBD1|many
CASSPQGHTGELFF
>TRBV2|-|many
CASSESGASWVYF
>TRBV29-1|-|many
CSVGQGQVSYTF
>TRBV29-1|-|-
CSVENGLGETQYF
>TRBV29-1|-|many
CSAQTGTASPYEQYF
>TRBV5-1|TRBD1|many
CASSRGQGPLETQYF
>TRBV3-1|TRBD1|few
CASSQAQNGPNRGSYYEQYF
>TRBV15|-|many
CATSRDSRGRLYNEQFF
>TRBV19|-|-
CASSAFSMNTEAFF
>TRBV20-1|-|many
CSARGLVLEGTDTQYF
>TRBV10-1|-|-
CAPGDEQFF
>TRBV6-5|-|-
CASSPGDGNTEAFF
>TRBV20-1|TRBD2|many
CSAATSGRSYNEQFF
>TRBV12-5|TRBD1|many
CASGSTGDTEAFF
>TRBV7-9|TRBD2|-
CASSLVLAGGPVSEQFF
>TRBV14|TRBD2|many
CASSPYSGTDTQYF
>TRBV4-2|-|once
CASSEPGVEQFF
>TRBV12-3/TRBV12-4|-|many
CASSLMGGARDTQYF